These T cell receptor beta chains were read from a single sample in a study of T-cell reconstitution after alpha-beta-depleted transplantation in children. One entry per CDR3 protein results from TCRdb running MiXCR on the PCR reads. Counted here are some 600,000 distinct CDR3 sequences, 10% to 15% occurring once; the ten biggest clones make up approximately 2%. The sample here was PBMCs, mostly from graft donor cells, taken 360 days after TCRalphabeta/CD19-depleted stem cell transplant. The receptors come from a male patient under 18 who had a stem cell transplant for acute myeloid leukemia, so the T cells may come from the graft donor. CDR3s leave out the opening cysteine and the closing phenylalanine or tryptophan. A row's size may be missing; if present it is once, few, many or a size class.

j_call: TRBJ2-7; v_call: TRBV20-1; clone_size: .; cdr3_aa: SASGGTSYEQY
j_call: TRBJ2-7; v_call: TRBV28; clone_size: many; cdr3_aa: ASRAGGGQPYEQY
j_call: TRBJ2-3; v_call: TRBV6-2/TRBV6-3; clone_size: few; cdr3_aa: ASGYRGRPFTDTQY
j_call: TRBJ2-1; v_call: TRBV3-1; clone_size: .; cdr3_aa: ASSQFGNSYNEQF
j_call: TRBJ2-7; v_call: TRBV11-2; clone_size: few; cdr3_aa: ASSLDGTFYEQY
j_call: TRBJ2-1; v_call: TRBV29-1; clone_size: .; cdr3_aa: SVERPGTDLRDNEQF
j_call: TRBJ2-1; v_call: TRBV4-1; clone_size: many; cdr3_aa: ASSQDPGLAGRVNEQF
j_call: TRBJ2-7; v_call: TRBV25-1; clone_size: many; cdr3_aa: ASNAGQGYEQY
j_call: TRBJ2-7; v_call: TRBV12-3/TRBV12-4; clone_size: few; cdr3_aa: ASSLDRVNYEQY
j_call: TRBJ2-7; v_call: TRBV20-1; clone_size: .; cdr3_aa: SACRDNYEQY
j_call: TRBJ2-3; v_call: TRBV29-1; clone_size: many; cdr3_aa: SVGGRQVTQY
j_call: TRBJ2-7; v_call: TRBV28; clone_size: .; cdr3_aa: ASSTGTVSYEQY
j_call: TRBJ1-5; v_call: TRBV20-1; clone_size: .; cdr3_aa: SAGQGLYNQPQH
j_call: TRBJ1-1; v_call: TRBV20-1; clone_size: once; cdr3_aa: SAPDPTGHTEAF
j_call: TRBJ2-1; v_call: TRBV9; clone_size: .; cdr3_aa: ASSIKPGLAAYNEQF
j_call: TRBJ2-6; v_call: TRBV7-9; clone_size: .; cdr3_aa: ASTLPTGGSGANVLT
j_call: TRBJ2-7; v_call: TRBV10-3; clone_size: .; cdr3_aa: AISGRDRGYEQY
j_call: TRBJ2-7; v_call: TRBV2; clone_size: .; cdr3_aa: ASGAKMGYEQY
j_call: TRBJ2-7; v_call: TRBV20-1; clone_size: .; cdr3_aa: SARQDPYEQY
j_call: TRBJ2-1; v_call: TRBV5-1; clone_size: .; cdr3_aa: ASSLAQVGEQF
j_call: TRBJ2-4; v_call: TRBV7-3; clone_size: few; cdr3_aa: ASSLQPVAGLAKNIQY
j_call: TRBJ2-2; v_call: TRBV10-3; clone_size: few; cdr3_aa: AISLFPGEELGELF
j_call: TRBJ2-7; v_call: TRBV5-1; clone_size: few; cdr3_aa: ASSLERTANEQY
j_call: TRBJ2-1; v_call: TRBV4-2; clone_size: .; cdr3_aa: ASRGEEPYNEQF
j_call: TRBJ2-3; v_call: TRBV20-1; clone_size: few; cdr3_aa: SAIFSGRSTDTQY
j_call: TRBJ2-5; v_call: TRBV11-3; clone_size: few; cdr3_aa: ASQSEETQY
j_call: TRBJ2-7; v_call: TRBV7-9; clone_size: .; cdr3_aa: ASSPGLGRIEQY
j_call: TRBJ2-7; v_call: TRBV3-1; clone_size: .; cdr3_aa: ATSGLPYEQY
j_call: TRBJ2-1; v_call: TRBV2; clone_size: .; cdr3_aa: ATSGTRAAYNEQF
j_call: TRBJ1-1; v_call: TRBV28; clone_size: .; cdr3_aa: ASSLTRGGMGNTEAF
j_call: TRBJ1-2; v_call: TRBV28; clone_size: many; cdr3_aa: ASSAPGQGAPIYGYT
j_call: TRBJ2-2; v_call: TRBV27; clone_size: many; cdr3_aa: ASSPPNTGELF
j_call: TRBJ2-1; v_call: TRBV28; clone_size: many; cdr3_aa: ASSSIPPGTSGDNEQF
j_call: TRBJ2-1; v_call: TRBV7-3; clone_size: .; cdr3_aa: ASSLSVGTSGRNEQF
j_call: TRBJ1-1; v_call: TRBV18; clone_size: few; cdr3_aa: ASSPRQMNTEAF